These 21 T cell receptor beta chains share one sample of origin, sequenced in a study of identical twins. MiXCR, run by TCRdb on the 5' RACE reads, gives a single entry per CDR3 protein. The sample lists roughly 230,000 distinct CDR3 sequences; about 9% were seen once. Separately, the same data were catalogued under a study of yellow fever vaccine responses in identical twins.

Source material: CD8+ T cells sorted from blood. These receptors all come from a young woman in good health.

This clonotype has just a few counts. The chain recombines TRBV7-8 with TRBJ2-1, with TRBD2 matching 11 bases. Germline CDR1 is SGHVS and CDR2 is FQNEAQ. The trim removed 5 bases at V and 2 bases at J, leaving 5 bases unmatched. CDR3 length: 16 residues. The CDR3 DNA reads TGTGCCAGCAGCAGTAGCGGGAGGGGTGCCTACAATGAGCAGTTCTTC. It encodes CASSSSGRGAYNEQFF.

The sample holds one count of this clonotype. CDR3 sequence reads: CASRPGPDFYEQYF. The CDR3 DNA sequence: TGCGCCAGCAGGCCGGGGCCAGACTTCTACGAGCAGTACTTC. This chain uses TRBV12-1 with TRBJ2-7; the table's D call, TRBD1, was not checked against the DNA. TRBV12-1 is an annotated pseudogene. This CDR3 is built from 14 residues.

This clonotype has more than one count but fewer than ten. CDR3 sequence reads: CASRASGGISYEQYF. The CDR3 nucleotides are TGTGCCAGCAGGGCTAGCGGGGGGATCTCTTACGAGCAGTACTTC. This rearrangement joins TRBV27 to TRBJ2-7; 11 bases map to TRBD2. Germline lookup yields CDR1 MNHEY and CDR2 SMNVEV (reference sequence). With 6 bases clipped from V and 4 bases from J, the junction kept 8 bases outside the gene matches. The CDR3 has 15 amino acids.

The chain links TRBV19 to TRBJ2-1; no clear D gene. This CDR3 is 13 amino acids long. Germline V CDR1 and CDR2: LNHDA, SQIVND (reference sequence). V lost 8 bases and J 9 bases, leaving 17 bases between the germline ends. The CDR3 spells CASAYFLMSEQFF. The CDR3 nucleotides are TGTGCCAGTGCCTACTTTCTGATGTCTGAGCAGTTCTTC.

This chain links TRBV4-3 with TRBJ2-7; D not resolved. CDR1 and CDR2 from the germline V gene are LGHNA and YSLEER. Trimming removed 0 bases at V and 4 bases at J, with 13 bases between. The length of the CDR3 is 15 residues. The DNA for the CDR3 is TGCGCCAGCAGCCAAGAGGCTGCGTCAGAATACGAGCAGTACTTC. Translating it yields CASSQEAASEYEQYF.

This clonotype was counted a few times. The rearrangement joins TRBV19 to TRBJ1-1; 7 positions match TRBD1. The CDR3 is 13 amino acids. Germline V gene sequence: CDR1 LNHDA, CDR2 SQIVND (reference sequence). V gave up 7 bases and J gave up 7 bases; unmatched junction bases: 9. The chain's CDR3 is CASNTGTAYEAFF. In DNA, the CDR3 is TGTGCCAGTAATACCGGGACAGCCTATGAAGCTTTCTTT. The whole variable domain, filled in from reference TRBV19 and TRBJ1-1, reads DGGITQSPKYLFRKEGQNVTLSCEQNLNHDAMYWYRQDPGQGLRLIYYSQIVNDFQKGDIAEGYSVSREKKESFPLTVTSAQKNPTAFYLCASNTGTAYEAFFGQGTRLTVV.

V usage is TRBV2 and J usage is TRBJ1-2; 7 positions match TRBD1. Germline CDR1 is SNHLY and CDR2 is FYNNEI. Trimming took 3 bases from V and 2 from J; bases not matched to a gene: 9. The CDR3 covers 16 residues. The CDR3 coding sequence is TGTGCCAGCAGTGACCAAGGGACAGCCGGAAACTATGGCTACACCTTC. This gives the protein CASSDQGTAGNYGYTF.

This clonotype was detected ten times or more. The rearrangement links TRBV7-9 to TRBJ2-1, with D uncertain. V was clipped by 2 bases and J by 6 bases, with 11 bases between them. Germline V gene data show CDR1 as SEHNR and CDR2 as FQNEAQ (reference sequence). CDR3 length: 14 residues. In nucleotides, the CDR3 is TGTGCCAGCAGCTTACCATCCCCGGGCAATGAGCAGTTCTTC. Its translation: CASSLPSPGNEQFF.

The rearrangement links TRBV9 to TRBJ2-7; D call uncertain. V shed 3 bases and J shed 5 bases, with 12 bases lying between them. Germline V gives CDR1 SGDLS, CDR2 YYNGEE. This CDR3 has 13 residues. This CDR3 reads CASSAGPGHEQYF. The CDR3 DNA reads as TGTGCCAGCAGCGCGGGTCCAGGTCACGAGCAGTACTTC.

This clonotype was observed many times. The chain uses TRBV6-2 or TRBV6-3 and TRBJ2-3, with 11 positions matching TRBD2. The CDR3 covers 14 residues. CDR1 MNHEY and CDR2 SVGEGT come from the germline V gene. J gave up 4 bases and V 8 bases, and 5 bases lay outside the gene matches. CDR3 coding DNA: TGTGCCAGCTTCCCGGGACTAGCGGCAGATACGCAGTATTTT. Its translation: CASFPGLAADTQYF.

This clonotype was counted at least ten times. V is TRBV4-3 and J is TRBJ2-3, with D maybe TRBD2 (6 bases). The CDR3 totals 16 residues. Trimming left V 5 bases short and J 1 base short, with 16 bases between. Germline lookup yields CDR1 LGHNA and CDR2 YSLEER. The CDR3 sequence is CASSTPGGTGTDTQYF. CDR3 in DNA: TGCGCCAGCAGCACCCCCGGCGGGACTGGCACAGATACGCAGTATTTT.

This clonotype appeared many times. The J gene is TRBJ2-1, the V gene TRBV5-6; the match to TRBD1 covers 7 bases. Germline CDR1 and CDR2: SGHDT and YYEEEE. The junction had 6 bases not matched to a gene; V was cut back by 4 bases and J by 8 bases. The CDR3 sequence is 13 residues long. The CDR3: CASSKGQLDEQFF. CDR3 DNA: TGTGCCAGCAGCAAGGGACAGCTCGATGAGCAGTTCTTC.

This clonotype occurred many times. The chain has TRBV29-1 and TRBJ2-7; TRBD2 agrees at 7 bases. Trimming cost V 0 bases and J 5 bases; bases outside gene matches: 4. Germline CDR1 reads SQVTM; CDR2 reads ANQGSEA. This CDR3 spans 13 amino acids. The CDR3: CSVEDPGGNEQYF. Written as DNA, the CDR3 is TGCAGCGTTGAAGATCCCGGGGGGAACGAGCAGTACTTC.

Ten or more counts support this clonotype. This chain joins TRBV12-3 or TRBV12-4 and TRBJ2-1; no clear D. The CDR3 runs to 13 residues. V was cut by 4 bases and J by 8 bases, with 12 bases left in between. The CDR3: CASSSDVGDEQFF. The CDR3 DNA sequence: TGTGCCAGCAGTTCTGACGTTGGCGATGAGCAGTTCTTC.

This clonotype was counted only a few times. J is TRBJ2-1 and V is TRBV6-2 or TRBV6-3, with 8 bases identical to TRBD2. CDR3 size: 15 residues. Trimming removed 5 bases from V and 1 base from J; junction bases left unmatched: 4. The germline V gene encodes CDR1 MNHEY and CDR2 SVGEGT. The CDR3 is CASSTVAGSYNEQFF. The CDR3 DNA is TGTGCCAGCAGTACCGTAGCGGGGTCCTACAATGAGCAGTTCTTC.

This clonotype was seen at least ten times. CDR3 protein: CASRSPGLAGNDEQFF. The CDR3 nucleotides are TGTGCCAGCAGATCACCGGGACTAGCGGGAAATGATGAGCAGTTCTTC. The rearrangement joins TRBV28 to TRBJ2-1; 13 positions agree with TRBD2. In germline, CDR1 is MDHEN, CDR2 SYDVKM. Losses at the gene ends were 6 bases for V and 8 bases for J; bases not matched to a gene: 10. The CDR3 sequence is 16 residues long. The full variable domain, completed using reference TRBV28 and TRBJ2-1, is DVKVTQSSRYLVKRTGEKVFLECVQDMDHENMFWYRQDPGLGLRLIYFSYDVKMKEKGDIPEGYSVSREKKERFSLILESASTNQTSMYLCASRSPGLAGNDEQFFGPGTRLTVL.

This clonotype was picked up many times. The rearrangement uses TRBV7-9 and TRBJ2-1, with 9 nucleotides matching TRBD2. The junction had 9 bases not matched to a gene; V was cut back by 1 base and J by 5 bases. Germline CDR1 is SEHNR and CDR2 is FQNEAQ (reference sequence). The CDR3 totals 17 residues. The CDR3 sequence: CASSLVAIAGADNEQFF. For the CDR3, the DNA is TGTGCCAGCAGCTTAGTGGCGATAGCGGGGGCCGACAATGAGCAGTTCTTC.

This sequence joins TRBV13 and TRBJ2-7, with TRBD1 matching 7 bases. The CDR3 has 15 amino acids. V trimming: 6 bases; J trimming: 7 bases; junction bases outside the gene matches: 15. The germline gives CDR1 PRHDT, CDR2 FYEKMQ (reference sequence). DNA for the CDR3: TGTGCCAGCAGTCAAAACGGACAGGTGGTTGAGGAGCAGTACTTC. Translated: CASSQNGQVVEEQYF.

This clonotype has only a few counts. The rearrangement joins TRBV7-8 to TRBJ2-7; the D gene is possibly TRBD1 (5 bases). Deletions cut 1 base from V and 6 bases from J, with 13 bases between. The germline V gene has CDR1 SGHVS and CDR2 FQNEAQ. The CDR3 runs to 14 residues. The CDR3 coding sequence is TGTGCCAGCAGCTTAGATAGTGGGGCCAGCGAGCAGTACTTC. Translating it yields CASSLDSGASEQYF.

There are many counts of this clonotype. The J gene is TRBJ2-7, the V gene TRBV20-1, with D possibly TRBD2 on 5 matching bases. Germline CDR1 reads DFQATT; CDR2 reads SNEGSKA (reference sequence). The CDR3 loop spans 15 amino acids. With 0 bases removed from V and 2 bases from J, the gap between germline ends came to 14 bases. The CDR3 DNA reads as TGCAGTGCTAGAGATTTATCGGGGAACCCCTACGAGCAGTACTTC. Its translation is CSARDLSGNPYEQYF.

This clonotype was counted between two and nine times. The rearrangement joins TRBV7-9 to TRBJ2-7, with 12 bases fitting TRBD1. CDR1 and CDR2 (germline): SEHNR, FQNEAQ (reference sequence). Trimming at V came to 3 bases and at J to 12 bases, leaving 9 bases not matched to a gene. CDR3 size: 14 residues. This CDR3 reads CASSFSFGTGGPYF. The CDR3 region has the DNA TGTGCCAGCAGCTTCAGCTTCGGGACAGGGGGCCCGTACTTC. The full variable domain, completed using reference TRBV7-9 and TRBJ2-7, is DTGVSQNPRHKITKRGQNVTFRCDPISEHNRLYWYRQTLGQGPEFLTYFQNEAQLEKSRLLSDRFSAERPKGSFSTLEIQRTEQGDSAMYLCASSFSFGTGGPYFGPGTRLTVT.